The next 27 T cell receptor beta chains were all read from a single sample in a study of human T cells and chemical hapten exposure. Time point specified: pre-sensitization, week 0. Treatment of the sample: therapeutic diphenylcyclopropenone sensitization with weekly scalp DPC. TCRdb ran MiXCR on the RACE reads and lists one entry per CDR3 protein. The sample carries approximately 52,000 distinct CDR3 sequences, over 8% recorded once. This specimen was whole blood, taken in connection with sensitization to the hapten diphenylcyclopropenone (DPC). These TCRs come from a woman aged 40 to 55 with alopecia areata. Some clones in this sample may be carry-over from other donors' samples.

This clonotype was picked up many times. The rearrangement joins TRBV27 to TRBJ1-6, with TRBD1 matching over 8 bases. The germline CDR1 and CDR2 sequences are MNHEY and SMNVEV (reference sequence). This CDR3 spans 19 amino acids. V was pared by 6 bases and J by 0 bases, with 13 bases of the junction left unmatched. This CDR3 reads CASSPEDRAKSSYNSPLHF. The CDR3 DNA follows: TGTGCCAGCAGCCCAGAGGACAGGGCCAAGAGCTCCTATAATTCACCCCTCCACTTT.

This clonotype was recorded a few times. This sequence joins TRBV3-1 and TRBJ2-5; 9 bases fit TRBD2. From germline, CDR1 is LGHDT and CDR2 YNNKEL (reference sequence). The CDR3 is 16 amino acids. J lost 2 bases, V lost 2 bases, and 6 bases had no gene match. CDR3 sequence reads: CASSQLAGTSQETQYF. Written as DNA, the CDR3 is TGTGCCAGCAGCCAACTAGCGGGGACCTCACAAGAGACCCAGTACTTC.

The sample holds many counts of this clonotype. One junction end disagrees with the germline gene, perhaps due to a read error. This sequence joins TRBV11-3 and TRBJ2-1; 14 bases align to TRBD2. This CDR3 has 16 residues. Germline V lookup: CDR1 SGHNT, CDR2 YENEEA. The CDR3 sequence is CASSSGTSGGEDEQFF. Written as DNA, the CDR3 is TGTGCCAGTAGCTCCGGGACTAGCGGGGGCGAGGATGAGCAGTTCTTC.

The chain employs TRBV2 and TRBJ2-2; D possibly corresponds to TRBD2 (5 bases). Trimming took off 7 bases at V and 5 bases at J, with 11 bases between the two ends. This CDR3 has 13 amino acids. CDR1 and CDR2 from the germline V gene are SNHLY and FYNNEI. CDR3: CASTRERTGELFF. The CDR3 DNA reads as TGTGCCAGCACGAGGGAGAGAACCGGGGAGCTGTTTTTT.

This clonotype appeared a few times. The CDR3, as DNA: TGTGCCAGCAGTTTGAGACCAAACACCGGGGAGCTGTTTTTT. Protein sequence: CASSLRPNTGELFF. This chain joins TRBV28 and TRBJ2-2; D ambiguous. There are 14 residues in the CDR3. Trimming cost V 3 bases and J 2 bases, with 7 bases left between them. The V gene's germline CDR1 is MDHEN and CDR2 SYDVKM.

The rearrangement links TRBV24-1 to TRBJ2-3; 8 bases fit TRBD1. The CDR3 contains 16 residues. V was pared by 4 bases and J by 0 bases, with 5 bases of the junction left unmatched. CDR1 and CDR2 from the germline V gene are KGHDR and SFDVKD. DNA of the CDR3: TGTGCCACCAGTGACAACAGGGGGACTAGCACAGATACGCAGTATTTT. Its protein is CATSDNRGTSTDTQYF.

This clonotype was recorded a few times. This sequence joins TRBV12-3 or TRBV12-4 and TRBJ2-1; unclear D gene. V was shortened by 2 bases and J by 9 bases, with 14 bases between the two germline ends. The CDR3 runs 14 residues. CDR3 loop: CASSLTRDPVEQFF. The CDR3 nucleotides are TGTGCCAGCAGTTTAACCCGCGACCCAGTTGAGCAGTTCTTC.

In this sample, this clonotype turned up many times. The chain joins TRBV19 to TRBJ2-2; 7 nucleotides agree with TRBD1. V was clipped by 9 bases and J by 5 bases; unmatched bases: 9. Germline values: CDR1 LNHDA, CDR2 SQIVND (reference sequence). The CDR3 is 14 amino acids. The CDR3 sequence is CASQNTGVTGELFF. The CDR3 DNA follows: TGTGCCAGCCAAAATACAGGGGTGACCGGGGAGCTGTTTTTT. Using reference TRBV19 and TRBJ2-2 for the parts outside the CDR3, the full variable domain is DGGITQSPKYLFRKEGQNVTLSCEQNLNHDAMYWYRQDPGQGLRLIYYSQIVNDFQKGDIAEGYSVSREKKESFPLTVTSAQKNPTAFYLCASQNTGVTGELFFGEGSRLTVL.

This chain connects TRBV4-3 to TRBJ2-7; D call uncertain. The CDR3 is 14 amino acids. Deletions cut 0 bases from V and 6 bases from J, with 12 bases between. Per the germline V gene, CDR1 is LGHNA and CDR2 is YSLEER. This CDR3 is CASSQDPPIGEQYF. The CDR3 DNA reads as TGCGCCAGCAGCCAAGATCCTCCCATCGGCGAGCAGTACTTC.

The table lists this clonotype with a few counts. J is TRBJ2-2 and V is TRBV12-3 or TRBV12-4; D unresolved. V dropped 3 bases and J dropped 0 bases, with 8 bases sitting between them. This CDR3 comprises 15 residues. The CDR3 sequence is CASSLLIPNTGELFF. As DNA, the CDR3 is TGTGCCAGCAGTTTGCTAATCCCGAACACCGGGGAGCTGTTTTTT.

This clonotype showed up many times. This chain joins TRBV30 and TRBJ1-1; D may be TRBD1 (6 bases). With 1 base removed from V and 1 base from J, the gap between germline ends came to 13 bases. Germline CDR1 and CDR2: GTSNPN and SVGIG (reference sequence). The CDR3 covers 15 residues. This CDR3 is CAWSGGLQGNTEAFF. In DNA form, the CDR3 reads TGTGCCTGGAGTGGAGGGCTACAGGGGAACACTGAAGCTTTCTTT.

This clonotype was counted many times. V usage is TRBV29-1 and J usage is TRBJ1-4; the match to TRBD1 covers 7 bases. Germline V gene sequence: CDR1 SQVTM, CDR2 ANQGSEA. V was pared by 6 bases and J by 7 bases, with 11 bases of the junction left unmatched. The length of the CDR3 is 14 residues. The CDR3 nucleotides read TGCAGCGTGCTCGAGACAGGGACCCGTGAAAAACTGTTTTTT. Protein: CSVLETGTREKLFF.

This clonotype is termed medium-sized. The V and J genes are TRBV27 and TRBJ2-6; 9 bases are shared with TRBD1. Germline CDR1 MNHEY, CDR2 SMNVEV (reference sequence). With 4 bases clipped from V and 2 bases from J, the junction kept 0 bases outside the gene matches. This CDR3 comprises 15 residues. CDR3 DNA sequence: TGTGCCAGCAGTTGGACAGGGGCTGGGGCCAACGTCCTGACTTTC. Translation: CASSWTGAGANVLTF.

This clonotype has a count of ten or more. The V call is TRBV7-9, the J call TRBJ2-3, with D perhaps matching TRBD2 (6 bases). Germline lookup yields CDR1 SEHNR and CDR2 FQNEAQ (reference sequence). V was pared by 4 bases and J by 2 bases, with 16 bases between. This CDR3 is built from 16 residues. CDR3 residues: CASSSGAGHSTDTQYF. Here the CDR3 DNA reads TGTGCCAGCAGCTCCGGTGCGGGGCATTCCACAGATACGCAGTATTTT.

Only a few counts were recorded for this clonotype. This chain links TRBV27 with TRBJ2-3, with TRBD2 identical over 9 bases. Germline values: CDR1 MNHEY, CDR2 SMNVEV (reference sequence). This CDR3 has 15 amino acids. After removal of 4 bases from V and 5 bases from J, the junction contained 7 bases not matched to a gene. The CDR3 sequence is CASSSYGTSQDTQYF. For the CDR3, the DNA is TGTGCCAGCAGTTCCTACGGGACTAGCCAAGATACGCAGTATTTT.

At least ten counts were recorded for this clonotype. V is TRBV27 and J is TRBJ1-6; D remains ambiguous. The CDR3 runs 14 residues. Germline V gene data show CDR1 as MNHEY and CDR2 as SMNVEV (reference sequence). V was pared by 2 bases and J by 9 bases, with 11 bases between. The CDR3 region is CASSLAGLSSPLHF. The DNA for the CDR3 is TGTGCCAGCAGTTTAGCGGGTTTGAGTTCACCCCTCCACTTT.

J is TRBJ1-4 and V is TRBV5-1, with D tentatively TRBD1 (6 bases). This CDR3 spans 20 amino acids. V was cut by 2 bases and J by 5 bases, with 28 bases left in between. Germline V CDR1 and CDR2: SGHRS, YFSETQ. This CDR3 is CASSFQPGQTSGLQNEKLFF. The DNA of the CDR3 is TGCGCCAGCAGCTTTCAGCCCGGACAGACCTCCGGACTTCAAAATGAAAAACTGTTTTTT. Together with reference TRBV5-1 and TRBJ1-4, the CDR3 gives the full variable domain: KAGVTQTPRYLIKTRGQQVTLSCSPISGHRSVSWYQQTPGQGLQFLFEYFSETQRNKGNFPGRFSGRQFSNSRSEMNVSTLELGDSALYLCASSFQPGQTSGLQNEKLFFGSGTQLSVL.

This clonotype was seen many times. The chain combines TRBV6-1 with TRBJ2-3, with D tentatively TRBD2 (5 bases). Trimming took 8 bases from V and 4 from J, leaving 16 bases between them. The CDR3 has 14 residues. Germline loops: CDR1 MNHNS, CDR2 SASEGT. Here the CDR3 DNA reads TGTGCCAGCCGGCGGACTGGCCCCGCAGATACGCAGTATTTT. It specifies CASRRTGPADTQYF.

This clonotype was seen a handful of times. The V gene is TRBV2, the J gene TRBJ2-7, with a weak D call TRBD1 (6 bases). The V gene lost 7 bases and the J gene lost 2 bases, with 12 bases spanning the gap. Germline-derived CDR1 and CDR2 are SNHLY and FYNNEI. The CDR3 has 13 residues. This CDR3 reads CASTRTATYEQYF. The CDR3 DNA sequence: TGTGCCAGCACGCGGACAGCTACCTACGAGCAGTACTTC.

This clonotype has only a few counts. For the CDR3, the DNA is TGTGCCAGCAGTTCCCAGGGGAATAATGAAAAACTGTTTTTT. Its translation is CASSSQGNNEKLFF. The chain has TRBV2 and TRBJ1-4; D is possibly TRBD1 (6 bases). The V gene's germline CDR1 is SNHLY and CDR2 FYNNEI. Trimming left V 5 bases short and J 4 bases short, with 11 bases between. The CDR3 contains 14 residues. The variable domain in full, with the rest retrieved from reference TRBV2 and TRBJ1-4, is EPEVTQTPSHQVTQMGQEVILRCVPISNHLYFYWYRQILGQKVEFLVSFYNNEISEKSEIFDDQFSVERPDGSNFTLKIRSTKLEDSAMYFCASSSQGNNEKLFFGSGTQLSVL.

This clonotype has only a few counts. The V and J genes are TRBV14 and TRBJ1-1; D gene uncertain. The CDR3 extends over 13 amino acids. V was pared by 1 base and J by 7 bases, with 10 bases between. Germline CDR1 reads SGHDN; CDR2 reads FVKESK. DNA of the CDR3: TGTGCCAGCAGCCAAGTACCGTGGAGTGAAGCTTTCTTT. Its translation is CASSQVPWSEAFF.

In its sample, this clonotype was seen a few times. V gene TRBV4-1 combines with J gene TRBJ2-6; D is ambiguous. The CDR3 loop spans 15 amino acids. Between the trimmed V and J ends, which lost 5 bases and 0 bases, there was a span of 8 bases. CDR1 MGHRA and CDR2 YSYEKL come from the germline V gene. The CDR3 spells CASSDAYSGANVLTF. The CDR3 DNA reads TGCGCCAGCAGCGACGCCTACTCTGGGGCCAACGTCCTGACTTTC.

This clonotype was found a few times. The chain uses TRBV11-2 and TRBJ2-1; TRBD1 or TRBD2 may be the D gene (5 bases each). The ends were cut back, 0 bases at V and 9 bases at J, with 15 bases in the middle. The CDR3 has 15 amino acids. CDR1 is SGHAT and CDR2 is FQNNGV in the germline V gene. Here the CDR3 DNA reads TGTGCCAGCAGCTTAGATCGGGACCCCTCGGTTGAGCAGTTCTTC. Its protein product is CASSLDRDPSVEQFF.

The J gene is TRBJ2-3, the V gene TRBV2; D remains unclear. This CDR3 contains 16 residues. The germline gives CDR1 SNHLY, CDR2 FYNNEI. Trimming pared 8 bases from V and 2 bases from J, leaving 20 bases between. CDR3 sequence reads: CASSPPRALNTDTQYF. The CDR3 nucleotides read TGTGCCAGCTCCCCCCCCCGGGCCCTCAACACAGATACGCAGTATTTT.

This clonotype was seen a few times. The chain employs TRBV24-1 and TRBJ2-3; D possibly corresponds to TRBD2 (5 bases). Germline CDR1 KGHDR, CDR2 SFDVKD. V lost 0 bases and J lost 3, with 9 bases in between. CDR3 size: 15 residues. The CDR3 here is CATSDLSRGTDTQYF. CDR3 nucleotides: TGTGCCACCAGTGATTTGAGCCGGGGTACAGATACGCAGTATTTT.

This clonotype was recorded at least ten times. The chain's CDR3 is CASSFGTSGGQGETQYF. CDR3 DNA sequence: TGTGCCAGCAGTTTTGGGACTAGCGGGGGGCAGGGAGAGACCCAGTACTTC. The chain recombines TRBV28 with TRBJ2-5; TRBD2 matches 15 bases. This CDR3 is 17 amino acids long. V was clipped by 3 bases and J by 4 bases; unmatched bases: 6. The germline V gene encodes CDR1 MDHEN and CDR2 SYDVKM.

This clonotype was counted many times. This chain connects TRBV13 to TRBJ2-5, with TRBD2 identical over 8 bases. The CDR3 sequence is 15 residues long. Looked up from germline, CDR1 is PRHDT and CDR2 is FYEKMQ (reference sequence). V shed 3 bases and J 7 bases; nucleotides not matched to a gene: 10. CDR3 amino acids: CASSLGLGAVGTQYF. The DNA for the CDR3 is TGTGCCAGCAGCTTGGGACTAGGAGCCGTGGGGACCCAGTACTTC.